One and the same sample provided the 5 T cell receptor beta chains below, sequenced in a study of Graves' ophthalmopathy and Graves' hyperthyroidism listed by TCRdb under 2018. The listed sequencing device is Illumina HiSeq 2000. For repertoire sequencing, the TCR beta CDR3 regions were amplified from RNA transcripts. The first round of RT-PCR was done with HTBI primers and the Qiagen OneStep RT-PCR kit, and was followed by a second round of multiplex PCR, then size selection and purification. Using fastp at Q25 and MiXCR, TCRdb reprocessed the public reads and kept productive beta chains. Each record represents a unique CDR3 protein, reported with the most common genes and DNA among its rows. For this sample the table gives approximately 380,000 distinct CDR3 sequences, of which 20% to 25% were detected only once. Around 3.2% of the sample is in the top ten clones. The material sequenced was peripheral blood. The receptors come from a woman between 18 and 29 years old with stable Graves' hyperthyroidism. Donor details come from another sample of the same person, matched by shared clones.

For this clonotype: Since a much larger clone is just one base distant, this may be a read error. This chain uses TRBV30 with TRBJ2-7; D not resolved. Germline CDR1 reads GTSNPN; CDR2 reads SVGIG (reference sequence). CDR3 length equals 13 residues. The CDR3 DNA is TGTGCCTGGAGTCAATTAGCCTCCAACGAGCAGTACTTC. It translates to CAWSQLASNEQYF.

This chain connects TRBV6-1 to TRBJ1-1; TRBD1 matches 9 bases. This CDR3 region has 14 residues. Germline V lookup: CDR1 MNHNS, CDR2 SASEGT. V lost 4 bases, J lost 4 bases, and 4 bases stayed unmatched. The CDR3 coding sequence is TGTGCCAGCAGTGCGGACAGGGGAACCACTGAAGCTTTCTTT. It translates to CASSADRGTTEAFF.

The chain combines TRBV28 with TRBJ1-2, with TRBD1 identical over 9 bases. The CDR3 covers 14 residues. The germline gives CDR1 MDHEN, CDR2 SYDVKM. Trimming at V came to 7 bases and at J to 7 bases, leaving 10 bases not matched to a gene. This chain's CDR3 is CASTYAGQGIGYTF. As DNA, the CDR3 is TGTGCCAGCACCTATGCGGGACAGGGAATTGGCTACACCTTC.

This clonotype was seen repeatedly, ten times or more. The chain uses TRBV2 and TRBJ2-7; 7 positions agree with TRBD2. The CDR3 runs 13 residues. The trim removed 7 bases at V and 1 base at J, leaving 4 bases unmatched. CDR1 is SNHLY, CDR2 FYNNEI, per germline. CDR3: CASTGRGSYEQYF. For the CDR3, the DNA is TGTGCCAGCACCGGGCGGGGGTCCTACGAGCAGTACTTC.

The chain carries TRBV12-3 or TRBV12-4 and TRBJ1-6; D ambiguous. The CDR3 runs to 13 residues. The germline V and J ends were trimmed by 1 base and 10 bases, with 8 bases remaining between them. CDR3 sequence reads: CASSLEQSSPLHF. The CDR3 DNA reads TGTGCCAGCAGTTTAGAACAGTCGTCACCCCTCCACTTT.